The 29 T cell receptor beta chains listed next were all sequenced from one sample in a study of blood T cell repertoires in COVID-19. The method was immunoSEQ multiplex PCR; TCRdb's version includes in-frame clones alone and lacks a portion of them. The sample lists some 250,000 clones; 80% to 90% were seen once. The sequencing sample was made of PBMCs or T cells enriched from blood (not recorded which). The receptors originated from a woman in her fifties or sixties who had recovered from COVID-19.

Written as DNA, the CDR3 is TGTGCCAGCAGTTCCGGGACTAATAATTCACCCCTCCACTTT. It is translated as CASSSGTNNSPLHF. The rearrangement links TRBV28 to TRBJ1-6, with D perhaps matching TRBD1 (5 bases). This CDR3 is 14 amino acids long. CDR1 is MDHEN and CDR2 is SYDVKM in the germline V gene. V was cut by 4 bases and J by 5 bases, with 9 bases left in between.

The chain couples TRBV11-2 to TRBJ2-7; the D gene is possibly TRBD1 (5 bases). Germline V gives CDR1 SGHAT, CDR2 FQNNGV. V shed 2 bases and J shed 0 bases, with 14 bases lying between them. The CDR3 consists of 16 residues. The CDR3 is CASSLSQQVISYEQYF. The CDR3 DNA is TGTGCCAGCAGCTTAAGTCAACAGGTGATCTCCTACGAGCAGTACTTC.

This chain links TRBV12-5 with TRBJ2-1, with no clear D. Germline CDR1 is LGHNT and CDR2 is FRNRAP. CDR3 length equals 12 residues. Trimming removed 4 bases from V and 7 bases from J, with 8 bases in between. As DNA, the CDR3 is TGTGCTAGTGGTTATTTGAGGAATGAGCAGTTCTTC. Its protein product is CASGYLRNEQFF.

This chain joins TRBV19 and TRBJ2-7; 13 bases are shared with TRBD2. The CDR3 covers 14 residues. The V gene's germline CDR1 is LNHDA and CDR2 SQIVND (reference sequence). V lost 6 bases to trimming and J lost 4 bases; unmatched junction nucleotides: 3. CDR3 sequence: CASRTSGGSYEQYF. The CDR3 coding sequence is TGTGCCAGTAGGACTAGCGGGGGGAGTTACGAGCAGTACTTC.

The genes are TRBV27 and TRBJ2-2; TRBD2 matches at 8 bases. Germline CDR1 and CDR2: MNHEY and SMNVEV (reference sequence). V dropped 6 bases and J dropped 5; count of bases not matched to a gene: 8. This CDR3 is built from 15 residues. The chain's CDR3 is CASSSIAGRTGELFF. The CDR3 DNA sequence: TGTGCCAGCAGCTCCATAGCGGGAAGGACCGGGGAGCTGTTTTTT.

V gene TRBV15 combines with J gene TRBJ2-5; D unresolved. The CDR3 covers 14 residues. Germline CDR1 is LNHNV and CDR2 is YYDKDF (reference sequence). Trimming shortened V by 0 bases and J by 2 bases, and 7 bases separated the two germline ends. The CDR3 region is CATSRDRVQETQYF. The CDR3 bases are TGTGCCACCAGCAGAGACCGGGTTCAAGAGACCCAGTACTTC.

The CDR3 DNA is TGTGCCAGCAGCCCCTCCTGGGCGGGAGAGAATGAGCAGTTCTTC. The encoded protein is CASSPSWAGENEQFF. The chain couples TRBV3-1 (or the pseudogene TRBV3-2) to TRBJ2-1; 7 bases match TRBD2. CDR3 size: 15 residues. Unmatched junction bases numbered 10, after V lost 4 bases and J lost 7 bases. Germline CDR1 is LGHDT and CDR2 is YNNKEL (reference sequence).

The J gene is TRBJ2-7, the V gene TRBV7-8, with 9 positions matching TRBD1. The V gene end was trimmed by 1 base and the J gene end by 3 bases; junction bases not matched to a gene: 1. Germline V gene sequence: CDR1 SGHVS, CDR2 FQNEAQ. This CDR3 is 14 amino acids long. In nucleotides, the CDR3 is TGTGCCAGCAGCTTAGAGGACAGGGGCTACGAGCAGTACTTC. Amino acids: CASSLEDRGYEQYF.

V and J are TRBV5-1 and TRBJ2-5, with 11 bases identical to TRBD2. Germline values: CDR1 SGHRS, CDR2 YFSETQ. V shed 1 base, J shed 9 bases, and the junction held 8 bases outside the gene matches. The CDR3 extends over 15 amino acids. CDR3 bases: TGCGCCAGCAGCTTGTCACTAGCGGGAGTTGGGGCCCAGTACTTC. Its protein is CASSLSLAGVGAQYF. The full variable domain, its missing parts supplied by reference TRBV5-1 and TRBJ2-5, is KAGVTQTPRYLIKTRGQQVTLSCSPISGHRSVSWYQQTPGQGLQFLFEYFSETQRNKGNFPGRFSGRQFSNSRSEMNVSTLELGDSALYLCASSLSLAGVGAQYFGPGTRLLVL.

In this sample, this clone turned up a few times. The chain uses TRBV29-1 and TRBJ1-5, with 8 bases identical to TRBD1. This CDR3 is 13 amino acids long. J gave up 4 bases and V 7 bases, and 6 bases lay outside the gene matches. Germline V gene sequence: CDR1 SQVTM, CDR2 ANQGSEA. In DNA, the CDR3 is TGCAGCGCTGGACAGGGACCAAATCAGCCCCAGCATTTT. Residues: CSAGQGPNQPQHF.

V and J are TRBV28 and TRBJ1-1; a weak D match, TRBD1 (6 bases). Trimming pared 4 bases from V and 4 bases from J, leaving 13 bases between. Germline assignment: CDR1 MDHEN and CDR2 SYDVKM. The CDR3 consists of 14 residues. CDR3 DNA: TGTGCCAGCAGTTCTCGACAGGTTTTCACTGAAGCTTTCTTT. This sequence encodes CASSSRQVFTEAFF.

This clone was recorded once. The chain employs TRBV6-5 and TRBJ2-7; tentatively, D is TRBD2 (5 bases). The germline V gene encodes CDR1 MNHEY and CDR2 SVGAGI. V shed 2 bases and J shed 0 bases, with 8 bases lying between them. This CDR3 comprises 14 residues. Here the CDR3 DNA reads TGTGCCAGCAGTTACGGGGAGAGCTCCTACGAGCAGTACTTC. Translated, it gives CASSYGESSYEQYF.

This sequence joins TRBV3-1 (or the pseudogene TRBV3-2) and TRBJ1-5; no clear D gene. Germline V gene sequence: CDR1 LGHDT, CDR2 YNNKEL (reference sequence). Between the trimmed V and J ends, which lost 3 bases and 0 bases, there was a span of 9 bases. The CDR3 spans 15 residues. CDR3 region: CASSQRGYSNQPQHF. In DNA form, the CDR3 reads TGTGCCAGCAGCCAGCGCGGTTATAGCAATCAGCCCCAGCATTTT.

With respect to this clone: The sample carries other DNA sequences with the same CDR3. In nucleotides, the CDR3 is TGTGCTAGTGGTTTGCAGGATGAGCAGTTCTTC. This codes for CASGLQDEQFF. V gene TRBV12-5 combines with J gene TRBJ2-1; D remains unclear. Deletions cut 2 bases from V and 8 bases from J, with 4 bases between. Germline V gives CDR1 LGHNT, CDR2 FRNRAP. The CDR3 has 11 amino acids.

The chain carries TRBV7-2 and TRBJ1-2; the D gene is possibly TRBD1 (5 bases). This CDR3 comprises 15 residues. V lost 6 bases and J lost 8, with 22 bases in between. Germline CDR1 reads SGHTA; CDR2 reads FQGNSA. The CDR3 nucleotides read TGTGCCAGCAGTCTAGCCTGGGGAGGACAAGACGGCTACACCTTC. Translated, it gives CASSLAWGGQDGYTF.

This chain connects TRBV2 to TRBJ2-7; TRBD2 matches 12 bases. V lost 7 bases to trimming and J lost 2 bases; unmatched junction nucleotides: 9. This CDR3 region has 16 residues. The germline V gene has CDR1 SNHLY and CDR2 FYNNEI. This CDR3 is CASTQVGLAGPYEQYF. CDR3 DNA: TGTGCCAGCACCCAAGTGGGACTAGCGGGCCCCTACGAGCAGTACTTC.

This clone was recorded once. The chain carries TRBV27 and TRBJ2-2; D possibly corresponds to TRBD2 (6 bases). Germline CDR1 and CDR2: MNHEY and SMNVEV (reference sequence). Trimming left V 0 bases short and J 7 bases short, with 18 bases between. The CDR3 extends over 17 amino acids. The CDR3 sequence: CASSLSGAWGGGGELFF. In nucleotides, the CDR3 is TGTGCCAGCAGTTTATCAGGAGCGTGGGGAGGCGGCGGGGAGCTGTTTTTT.

The chain links TRBV5-1 to TRBJ1-5; 7 nucleotides match TRBD1. Germline values: CDR1 SGHRS, CDR2 YFSETQ. Trimming took 5 bases from V and 7 from J; bases not matched to a gene: 9. This CDR3 comprises 14 residues. The CDR3 DNA sequence: TGCGCCAGCAGACCCGACAGGGCGGGCCAGCCCCAGCATTTT. This gives the protein CASRPDRAGQPQHF.

This rearrangement joins TRBV5-1 to TRBJ1-4, with TRBD1 matching 8 bases. Germline V gene sequence: CDR1 SGHRS, CDR2 YFSETQ. This CDR3 spans 14 amino acids. V lost 2 bases to trimming and J lost 4 bases; unmatched junction nucleotides: 1. CDR3 nucleotide sequence: TGCGCCAGCAGCTTCGGACAGGGTAATGAAAAACTGTTTTTT. Translating it yields CASSFGQGNEKLFF. The full variable domain, its missing parts supplied by reference TRBV5-1 and TRBJ1-4, is KAGVTQTPRYLIKTRGQQVTLSCSPISGHRSVSWYQQTPGQGLQFLFEYFSETQRNKGNFPGRFSGRQFSNSRSEMNVSTLELGDSALYLCASSFGQGNEKLFFGSGTQLSVL.

V gene TRBV20-1 combines with J gene TRBJ1-6, with D perhaps TRBD1 (6 bases). V was cut by 3 bases and J by 3 bases, with 12 bases left in between. There are 15 residues in the CDR3. CDR1 and CDR2 from the germline V gene are DFQATT and SNEGSKA (reference sequence). The CDR3 nucleotides read TGCAGTGCTAGTGGGGGGCAGGGCTATAATTCACCCCTCCACTTT. It specifies CSASGGQGYNSPLHF.

This sequence joins TRBV18 and TRBJ1-1, with TRBD1 matching 7 bases. The V and J ends lost 3 bases and 4 bases, in that order; junction bases with no gene match: 5. Germline CDR1 is KGHSH and CDR2 is LQKENI. The CDR3 covers 14 residues. The CDR3 reads CASSPDRAGTEAFF. The CDR3 bases are TGTGCCAGCTCACCTGACAGGGCTGGCACTGAAGCTTTCTTT.

The chain has TRBV28 and TRBJ2-1; the match to TRBD2 covers 8 bases. This CDR3 has 16 amino acids. J gave up 3 bases and V 1 base, and 5 bases lay outside the gene matches. Germline lookup yields CDR1 MDHEN and CDR2 SYDVKM. CDR3 sequence: CASSLLSSGSYNEQFF. In DNA form, the CDR3 reads TGTGCCAGCAGTTTATTGTCCAGCGGGAGCTACAATGAGCAGTTCTTC.

This clone showed up just once. The rearrangement joins TRBV11-3 to TRBJ2-3; TRBD1 agrees at 7 bases. The ends lost 6 bases at V and 5 bases at J; junction bases unmatched: 5. CDR3 size: 13 residues. From germline, CDR1 is SGHNT and CDR2 YENEEA. CDR3 in amino acids: CASSLGTEDTQYF. The CDR3 DNA follows: TGTGCCAGCAGTTTGGGGACAGAAGATACGCAGTATTTT.

The chain has TRBV6-1 and TRBJ1-2; D might be TRBD1 (5 bases). Trimming removed 1 base from V and 3 bases from J, with 9 bases in between. The CDR3 sequence is 14 residues long. The germline CDR1 and CDR2 sequences are MNHNS and SASEGT. In DNA, the CDR3 is TGTGCCAGCAGTGAAGTCGCAGGGCACTATGGCTACACCTTC. It translates to CASSEVAGHYGYTF.

This rearrangement joins TRBV2 to TRBJ2-5, with D perhaps TRBD2 (5 bases). V gave up 3 bases and J gave up 5 bases, with 7 bases separating them. CDR3 length: 12 residues. CDR1 and CDR2 from the germline V gene are SNHLY and FYNNEI. CDR3 in DNA: TGTGCCAGCAGTGAGTTAGCGGAGACCCAGTACTTC. Amino acids: CASSELAETQYF.

This clone was observed many times. The chain links TRBV19 to TRBJ2-1; tentatively, D is TRBD2 (5 bases). The V end lost 0 bases, the J end lost 8 bases, and 8 bases lay between the germline ends. Looked up from germline, CDR1 is LNHDA and CDR2 is SQIVND (reference sequence). There are 13 residues in the CDR3. The CDR3 DNA reads as TGTGCCAGTAGTATAGACCTGGGAGATGAGCAGTTCTTC. This translates into CASSIDLGDEQFF.

The V and J genes are TRBV5-4 and TRBJ1-1; 9 bases are a match to TRBD1. This CDR3 has 18 residues. With 2 bases clipped from V and 0 bases from J, the junction kept 11 bases outside the gene matches. Looked up from germline, CDR1 is SGHNT and CDR2 is YYREEE (reference sequence). This CDR3 is CASSLGQGNRRVNTEAFF. The CDR3 DNA reads as TGTGCCAGCAGCTTAGGACAGGGGAACAGGCGCGTGAACACTGAAGCTTTCTTT.

V is TRBV4-2 and J is TRBJ1-1; 9 bases are a match to TRBD1. The trim removed 0 bases at V and 3 bases at J, leaving 2 bases unmatched. This CDR3 comprises 15 residues. In germline, CDR1 is LGHNA, CDR2 YNFKEQ. CDR3 in amino acids: CASSQDNRGHTEAFF. In DNA, the CDR3 is TGTGCCAGCAGCCAAGATAACAGGGGGCACACTGAAGCTTTCTTT.

The rearrangement links TRBV27 to TRBJ2-3, with TRBD2 matching over 14 bases. This CDR3 spans 16 amino acids. Losses at the gene ends were 5 bases for V and 7 bases for J; bases not matched to a gene: 8. Germline V gives CDR1 MNHEY, CDR2 SMNVEV (reference sequence). The CDR3, as DNA: TGTGCCAGCAGTGGGGCCGGGACTAGCGGGAGTCATACGCAGTATTTT. Protein: CASSGAGTSGSHTQYF.